This T cell receptor (beta chain) was observed in a study of cytomegalovirus exposure and HLA in healthy donors. At the level of the study: In an earlier analysis, around 120 million unique TCR beta sequences were found from 150 million to 200 million T cells.

This CDR3 is built from 16 residues. Germline CDR1 reads SGHVS; CDR2 reads FQNEAQ. V lost 3 bases to trimming and J lost 4 bases; unmatched junction nucleotides: 9. The PCR was carried out with 60 Vbeta primers and 13 Jbeta primers. Clones were sequenced by immunoSEQ multiplex PCR, and TCRdb holds only the in-frame ones, with some missing. The repertoire holds about 140,000 clones, roughly three quarters seen once, with 1.5% to 2% in the top ten. Study-level findings and limits: When a later analysis was performed, an Asian-associated ancestry cluster reportedly had fewer N-insertions than the approximately 680-donor mean.

A word on this clone: Its antigen remains unknown.

The chain combines TRBV7-8 with TRBJ1-5, with 7 bases fitting TRBD1. Source material: PBMCs. The TCR sequence derives from a woman younger than 45 in good health and CMV-seronegative. CDR3 nucleotide sequence: TGTGCCAGCAGCTTGACGTCGGGACAGTTGAATCAGCCCCAGCATTTT. Amino acid sequence: CASSLTSGQLNQPQHF.